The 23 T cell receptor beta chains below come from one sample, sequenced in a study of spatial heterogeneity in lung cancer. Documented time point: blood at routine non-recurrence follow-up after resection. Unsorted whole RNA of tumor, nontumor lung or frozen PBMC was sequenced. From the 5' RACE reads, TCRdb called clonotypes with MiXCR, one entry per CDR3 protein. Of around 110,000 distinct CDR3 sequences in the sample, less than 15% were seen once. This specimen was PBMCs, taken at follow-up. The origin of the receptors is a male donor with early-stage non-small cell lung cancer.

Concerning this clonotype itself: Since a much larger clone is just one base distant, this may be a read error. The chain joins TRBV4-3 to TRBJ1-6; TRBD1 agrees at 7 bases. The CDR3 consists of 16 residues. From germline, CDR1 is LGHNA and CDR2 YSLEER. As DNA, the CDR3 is TGCACCAGCAGCCCTACAATCCGACAGGGTAATTCACCCCTCCACTTT. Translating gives CTSSPTIRQGNSPLHF.

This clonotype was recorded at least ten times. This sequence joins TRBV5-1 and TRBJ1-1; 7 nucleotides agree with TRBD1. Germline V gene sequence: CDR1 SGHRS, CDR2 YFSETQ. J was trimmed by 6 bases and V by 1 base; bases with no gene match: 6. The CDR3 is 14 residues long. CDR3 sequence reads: CASSLLTTGPEAFF. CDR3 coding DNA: TGCGCCAGCAGCTTGCTGACGACAGGGCCTGAAGCTTTCTTT.

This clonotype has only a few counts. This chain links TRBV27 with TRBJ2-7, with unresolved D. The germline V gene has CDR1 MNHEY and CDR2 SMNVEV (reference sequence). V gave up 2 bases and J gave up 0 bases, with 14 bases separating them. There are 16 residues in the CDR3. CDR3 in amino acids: CASSLKAFPNSYEQYF. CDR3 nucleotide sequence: TGTGCCAGCAGTTTAAAAGCCTTCCCCAACTCCTACGAGCAGTACTTC.

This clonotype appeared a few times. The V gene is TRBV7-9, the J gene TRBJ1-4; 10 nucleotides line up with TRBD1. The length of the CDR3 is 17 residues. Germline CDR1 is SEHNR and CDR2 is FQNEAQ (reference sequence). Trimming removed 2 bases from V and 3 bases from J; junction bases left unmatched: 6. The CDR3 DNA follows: TGTGCCAGCAGCTTAATAGTCGGGACAGGGGCTAATGAAAAACTGTTTTTT. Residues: CASSLIVGTGANEKLFF.

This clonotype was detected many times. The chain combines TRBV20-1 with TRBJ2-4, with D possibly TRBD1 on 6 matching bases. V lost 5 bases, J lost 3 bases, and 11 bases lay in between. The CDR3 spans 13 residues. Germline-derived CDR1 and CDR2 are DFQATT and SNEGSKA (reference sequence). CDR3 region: CSAPGQLKNIQYF. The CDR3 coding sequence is TGCAGTGCTCCCGGACAGCTCAAAAACATTCAGTACTTC.

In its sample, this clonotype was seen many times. CDR3 nucleotide sequence: TGTGCCAGCAGTGAAGCTATCCCAGGTAGAAATGAGCAGTTCTTC. Amino acid sequence: CASSEAIPGRNEQFF. This chain uses TRBV2 with TRBJ2-1; D is unclear. The CDR3 totals 15 residues. V was pared by 0 bases and J by 7 bases, with 13 bases between. Germline V gene data show CDR1 as SNHLY and CDR2 as FYNNEI.

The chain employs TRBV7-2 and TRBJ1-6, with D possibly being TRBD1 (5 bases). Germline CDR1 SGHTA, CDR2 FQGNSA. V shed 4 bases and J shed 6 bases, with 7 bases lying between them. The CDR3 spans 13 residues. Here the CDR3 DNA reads TGTGCCAGCAGCTACCAGGGTAATTCACCCCTCCACTTT. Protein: CASSYQGNSPLHF.

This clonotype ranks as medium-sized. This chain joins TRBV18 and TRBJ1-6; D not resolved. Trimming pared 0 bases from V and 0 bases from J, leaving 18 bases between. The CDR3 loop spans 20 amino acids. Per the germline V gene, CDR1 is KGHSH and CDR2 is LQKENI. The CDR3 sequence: CASSPPVGKERSSYNSPLHF. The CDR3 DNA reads TGTGCCAGCTCACCACCGGTTGGCAAAGAGAGAAGCTCCTATAATTCACCCCTCCACTTT.

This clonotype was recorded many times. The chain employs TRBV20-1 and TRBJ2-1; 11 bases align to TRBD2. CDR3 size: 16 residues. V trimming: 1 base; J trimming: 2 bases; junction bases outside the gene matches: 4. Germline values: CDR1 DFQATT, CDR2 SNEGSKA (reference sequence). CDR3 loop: CSARVGSGGAYNEQFF. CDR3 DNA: TGCAGTGCTAGAGTCGGTAGCGGGGGGGCCTACAATGAGCAGTTCTTC.

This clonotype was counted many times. CDR3 sequence (DNA): TGTGCCAGCAGCAACGCGGGGGTTGGCACAGATACGCAGTATTTT. This gives the protein CASSNAGVGTDTQYF. The chain carries TRBV5-4 and TRBJ2-3; 7 positions agree with TRBD2. J was trimmed by 1 base and V by 4 bases; bases with no gene match: 6. Looked up from germline, CDR1 is SGHNT and CDR2 is YYREEE (reference sequence). The CDR3 has 15 residues.

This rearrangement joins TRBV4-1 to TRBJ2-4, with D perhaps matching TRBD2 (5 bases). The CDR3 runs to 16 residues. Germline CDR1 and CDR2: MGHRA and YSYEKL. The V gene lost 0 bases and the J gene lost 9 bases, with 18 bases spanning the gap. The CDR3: CASSQEGRRGGGIQYF. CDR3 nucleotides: TGCGCCAGCAGCCAAGAGGGCCGTCGCGGAGGAGGCATTCAGTACTTC.

The CDR3 nucleotides are TGCGCCAGCAGCCAAGAACGACTAGCGGGGGTTTACGAGCAGTACTTC. This encodes CASSQERLAGVYEQYF. The chain has TRBV4-1 and TRBJ2-7; TRBD2 matches 12 bases. Germline assignment: CDR1 MGHRA and CDR2 YSYEKL. This CDR3 has 16 amino acids. The trim removed 0 bases at V and 4 bases at J, leaving 4 bases unmatched.

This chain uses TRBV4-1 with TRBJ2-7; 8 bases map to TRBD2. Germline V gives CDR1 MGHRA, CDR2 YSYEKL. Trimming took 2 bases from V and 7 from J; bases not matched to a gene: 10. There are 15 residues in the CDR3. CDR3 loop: CASSQLGVAGNEQYF. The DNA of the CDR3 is TGCGCCAGCAGCCAACTCGGGGTAGCGGGGAATGAGCAGTACTTC.

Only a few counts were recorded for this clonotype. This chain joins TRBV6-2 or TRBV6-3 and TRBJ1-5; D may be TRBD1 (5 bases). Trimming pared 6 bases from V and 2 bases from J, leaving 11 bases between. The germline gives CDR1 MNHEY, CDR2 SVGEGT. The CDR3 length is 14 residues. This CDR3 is CASRSDSRNQPQHF. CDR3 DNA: TGTGCCAGCAGGTCCGACAGTCGCAATCAGCCCCAGCATTTT.

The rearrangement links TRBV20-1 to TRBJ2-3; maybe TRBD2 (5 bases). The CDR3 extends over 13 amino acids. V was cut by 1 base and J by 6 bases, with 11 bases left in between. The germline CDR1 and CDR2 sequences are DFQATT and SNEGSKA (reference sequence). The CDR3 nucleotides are TGCAGTGCTAGAGTTAGCGTAGGGGATACGCAGTATTTT. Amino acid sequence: CSARVSVGDTQYF.

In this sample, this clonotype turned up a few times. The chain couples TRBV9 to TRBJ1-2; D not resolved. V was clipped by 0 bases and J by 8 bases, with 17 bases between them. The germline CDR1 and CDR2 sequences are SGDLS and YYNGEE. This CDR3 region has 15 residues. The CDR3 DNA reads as TGTGCCAGCAGCGTAGATCCTCAGCCTCAGCGAGGCTACACCTTC. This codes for CASSVDPQPQRGYTF.

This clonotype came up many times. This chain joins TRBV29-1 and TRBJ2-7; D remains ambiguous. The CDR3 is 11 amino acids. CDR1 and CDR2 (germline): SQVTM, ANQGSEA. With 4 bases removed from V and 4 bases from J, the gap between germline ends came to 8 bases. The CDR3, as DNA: TGCAGCGTTGCATGGGATTACGAGCAGTACTTC. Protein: CSVAWDYEQYF.

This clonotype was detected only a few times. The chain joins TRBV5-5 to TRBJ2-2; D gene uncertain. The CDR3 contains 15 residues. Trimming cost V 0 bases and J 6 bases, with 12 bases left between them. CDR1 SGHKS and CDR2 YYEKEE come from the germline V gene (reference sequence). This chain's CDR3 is CASSLGVQRAGELFF. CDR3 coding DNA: TGTGCCAGCAGCTTGGGGGTCCAGAGAGCCGGGGAGCTGTTTTTT.

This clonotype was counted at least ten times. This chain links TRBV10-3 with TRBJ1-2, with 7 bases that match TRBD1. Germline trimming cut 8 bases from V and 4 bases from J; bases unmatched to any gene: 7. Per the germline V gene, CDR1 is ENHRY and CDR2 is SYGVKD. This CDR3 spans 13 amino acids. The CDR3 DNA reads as TGTGCCATCCAGACAGGGAGGGGCTATGGCTACACCTTC. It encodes CAIQTGRGYGYTF.

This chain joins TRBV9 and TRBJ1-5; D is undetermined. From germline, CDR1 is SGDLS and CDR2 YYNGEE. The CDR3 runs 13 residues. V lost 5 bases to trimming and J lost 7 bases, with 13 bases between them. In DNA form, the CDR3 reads TGTGCCAGCAGTGACACCCCTGGGCAGCCCCAGCATTTT. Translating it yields CASSDTPGQPQHF.

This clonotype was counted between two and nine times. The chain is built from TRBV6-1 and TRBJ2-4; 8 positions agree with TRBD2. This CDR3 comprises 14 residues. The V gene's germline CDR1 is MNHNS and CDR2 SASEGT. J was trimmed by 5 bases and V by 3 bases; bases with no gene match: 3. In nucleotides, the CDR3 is TGTGCCAGCAGTGAGCGGGGGGCCCAAAACATTCAGTACTTC. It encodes CASSERGAQNIQYF.

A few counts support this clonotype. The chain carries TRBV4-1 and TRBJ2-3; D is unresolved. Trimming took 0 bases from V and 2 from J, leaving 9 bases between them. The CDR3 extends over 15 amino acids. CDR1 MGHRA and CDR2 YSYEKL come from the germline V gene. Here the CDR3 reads CASSQDRIFTDTQYF. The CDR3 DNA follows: TGCGCCAGCAGCCAAGATCGCATATTCACAGATACGCAGTATTTT.

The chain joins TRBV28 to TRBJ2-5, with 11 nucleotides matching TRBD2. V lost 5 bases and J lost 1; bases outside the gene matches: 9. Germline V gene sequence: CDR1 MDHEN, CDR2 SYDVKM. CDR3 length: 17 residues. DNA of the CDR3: TGTGCCAGCAGTACCTTAGCCGGGACTAGCGGCCAAGAGACCCAGTACTTC. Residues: CASSTLAGTSGQETQYF.